The 32 T cell receptor beta chains reported below all come from one sample, sequenced in a study of follicular helper T cells after annual influenza vaccination. Clones were sequenced by immunoSEQ multiplex PCR, and TCRdb holds only the in-frame ones, with some missing. Of over 1,000 clones detected, roughly 72% appear once; the ten largest clones hold 2% to 3%. Time point in this sample: 2014-2015 season, pre-vaccination. Specimen: CXCR5+ CD38+ circulating T follicular helper cells from blood, collected on the day of influenza vaccination. The subset: circulating Tfh, non-naive CD4+CXCR5+PD-1+ (ICOS+CD38+ or ICOS-CD38-). These receptors all come from an adult who received the influenza vaccine.

This rearrangement joins TRBV7-2 to TRBJ2-7, with 7 positions matching TRBD1. Trimming at V came to 0 bases and at J to 3 bases, leaving 5 bases not matched to a gene. There are 15 residues in the CDR3. The V gene's germline CDR1 is SGHTA and CDR2 FQGNSA. This chain's CDR3 is CASSLAGTAIYEQYF. The CDR3 DNA reads TGTGCCAGCAGCTTAGCGGGGACAGCTATCTACGAGCAGTACTTC.

The chain uses TRBV4-3 and TRBJ2-5; TRBD2 agrees at 9 bases. CDR3 length: 15 residues. The trim removed 4 bases at V and 0 bases at J, leaving 3 bases unmatched. Germline V CDR1 and CDR2: LGHNA, YSLEER. This CDR3 reads CASSRLAENQETQYF. CDR3 nucleotides: TGCGCCAGCAGCCGACTAGCGGAGAACCAAGAGACCCAGTACTTC.

This clone appeared a single time. This chain joins TRBV6-6 and TRBJ2-2, with D hard to call. CDR1 MNHNY and CDR2 SVGAGI come from the germline V gene (reference sequence). V dropped 5 bases and J dropped 6 bases, with 10 bases sitting between them. CDR3 length equals 13 residues. CDR3 bases: TGTGCCAGCAGTCTCAACACGGCCGGGGAGCTGTTTTTT. Its translation: CASSLNTAGELFF.

This clone was detected once. V is TRBV6-1 and J is TRBJ2-1; D is uncertain. Trimming removed 6 bases from V and 8 bases from J, with 17 bases in between. Germline V gene lookup returns CDR1 MNHNS and CDR2 SASEGT. This CDR3 has 14 amino acids. The CDR3 loop reads CASRGRKHPDEQFF. In nucleotides, the CDR3 is TGTGCCAGCAGAGGAAGGAAACATCCCGATGAGCAGTTCTTC.

The V and J genes are TRBV29-1 and TRBJ2-5; 10 bases are a match to TRBD1. Germline lookup yields CDR1 SQVTM and CDR2 ANQGSEA. The length of the CDR3 is 13 residues. After removal of 3 bases from V and 3 bases from J, the junction contained 1 base not matched to a gene. The CDR3 DNA reads as TGCAGCGTTGATGGGACAGGGGAAGAGACCCAGTACTTC. It yields the protein CSVDGTGEETQYF.

A few counts support this clone. This chain joins TRBV5-1 and TRBJ2-2; no definite D call. Per germline, CDR1 SGHRS and CDR2 YFSETQ. The V gene lost 1 base and the J gene lost 7 bases, with 8 bases spanning the gap. There are 13 residues in the CDR3. This CDR3 reads CASSLSVGGELFF. CDR3 DNA sequence: TGCGCCAGCAGCTTGAGCGTCGGCGGGGAGCTGTTTTTT.

CDR3 in amino acids: CASSQDHRQGREKLFF. The CDR3 region has the DNA TGCGCCAGCAGCCAAGATCATAGACAGGGCCGGGAAAAACTGTTTTTT. This chain uses TRBV4-3 with TRBJ1-4; 7 nucleotides agree with TRBD1. V shed 0 bases, J shed 8 bases, and the junction held 9 bases outside the gene matches. CDR1 and CDR2 from the germline V gene are LGHNA and YSLEER. This CDR3 has 16 amino acids.

V and J are TRBV30 and TRBJ1-4, with D perhaps matching TRBD1 (5 bases). Between the trimmed V and J ends, which lost 5 bases and 3 bases, there was a span of 10 bases. CDR1 GTSNPN and CDR2 SVGIG come from the germline V gene (reference sequence). This CDR3 region has 13 residues. CDR3 in DNA: TGTGCCTGGTGCCGGGGCCCTAATGAAAAACTGTTTTTT. It translates to CAWCRGPNEKLFF.

The chain has TRBV19 and TRBJ1-2, with TRBD1 matching over 11 bases. Per germline, CDR1 LNHDA and CDR2 SQIVND (reference sequence). There are 14 residues in the CDR3. J gave up 7 bases and V 7 bases, and 8 bases lay outside the gene matches. CDR3 amino acids: CASTPRDRGGGYTF. CDR3 DNA: TGTGCCAGTACCCCCCGGGACAGGGGGGGTGGCTACACCTTC.

This chain joins TRBV5-8 and TRBJ1-6, with D possibly being TRBD1 (5 bases). Germline V lookup: CDR1 SGHTS, CDR2 YDEGEE. There are 14 residues in the CDR3. The V end lost 1 base, the J end lost 6 bases, and 8 bases lay between the germline ends. DNA for the CDR3: TGTGCCAGCAGCTTGCAGGGTAGTAATTCACCCCTCCACTTT. This codes for CASSLQGSNSPLHF.

The chain joins TRBV4-2 to TRBJ2-3; 7 positions agree with TRBD1. The germline V gene has CDR1 LGHNA and CDR2 YNFKEQ. The CDR3 consists of 14 residues. V was clipped by 0 bases and J by 9 bases; unmatched bases: 6. The CDR3 protein is CASSQEGTVKTQYF. The CDR3 DNA follows: TGTGCCAGCAGCCAAGAAGGGACAGTTAAAACGCAGTATTTT.

The chain joins TRBV5-1 to TRBJ2-3, with 14 bases matching TRBD2. From germline, CDR1 is SGHRS and CDR2 YFSETQ. The CDR3 contains 19 residues. Unmatched junction bases numbered 9, after V lost 1 base and J lost 2 bases. CDR3 loop: CASSLLGLAGAEITDTQYF. Here the CDR3 DNA reads TGCGCCAGCAGCTTGTTGGGACTAGCGGGGGCGGAGATCACAGATACGCAGTATTTT.

This clone was seen a few times. The J gene is TRBJ2-7, the V gene TRBV7-2; D not certain. From germline, CDR1 is SGHTA and CDR2 FQGNSA. The CDR3 spans 13 residues. V was clipped by 5 bases and J by 6 bases, with 14 bases between them. In DNA, the CDR3 is TGTGCCAGCAGCCCGGTTTGGGCCGGCGAGCAGTACTTC. Translating gives CASSPVWAGEQYF.

This chain uses TRBV6-6 with TRBJ2-7, with no clear D. The CDR3 has 14 residues. Looked up from germline, CDR1 is MNHNY and CDR2 is SVGAGI (reference sequence). Trimming took off 1 base at V and 0 bases at J, with 7 bases between the two ends. The CDR3 nucleotides read TGTGCCAGCAGTTACTTAGCTGTCTCCTACGAGCAGTACTTC. It codes for CASSYLAVSYEQYF.

DNA of the CDR3: TGTGCCATCAGTCGGGACAGGGGGGGACTAGCGAGAGTGGGCGATACGCAGTATTTT. The encoded protein is CAISRDRGGLARVGDTQYF. This chain connects TRBV10-3 to TRBJ2-3; D possibly corresponds to TRBD1 (11 bases). The germline V gene encodes CDR1 ENHRY and CDR2 SYGVKD. The CDR3 contains 19 residues. V gave up 5 bases and J gave up 6 bases, with 30 bases separating them.

CDR3 region: CASSEGLAGGRTDTQYF. The CDR3 nucleotides read TGTGCCAGCAGTGAAGGTTTAGCGGGAGGAAGGACAGATACGCAGTATTTT. V and J are TRBV2 and TRBJ2-3; 10 bases are shared with TRBD2. This CDR3 has 17 residues. Germline CDR1 reads SNHLY; CDR2 reads FYNNEI. After removal of 1 base from V and 3 bases from J, the junction contained 7 bases not matched to a gene.

This sequence joins TRBV18 and TRBJ2-6; no clear D. The CDR3 runs 13 residues. The V gene's germline CDR1 is KGHSH and CDR2 LQKENI. V was clipped by 6 bases and J by 0 bases, with 3 bases between them. Written as DNA, the CDR3 is TGTGCCAGCTCCGACTCTGGGGCCAACGTCCTGACTTTC. Its translation is CASSDSGANVLTF. Looking up the rest from reference TRBV18 and TRBJ2-6 gives the full variable domain: NAGVMQNPRHLVRRRGQEARLRCSPMKGHSHVYWYRQLPEEGLKFMVYLQKENIIDESGMPKERFSAEFPKEGPSILRIQQVVRGDSAAYFCASSDSGANVLTFGAGSRLTVL.

This sequence joins TRBV30 and TRBJ2-2, with 9 nucleotides matching TRBD1. The CDR3 covers 16 residues. The V and J ends lost 2 bases and 1 base, in that order; junction bases with no gene match: 5. The germline V gene encodes CDR1 GTSNPN and CDR2 SVGIG (reference sequence). CDR3: CAWSPLGQGNTGELFF. The CDR3, as DNA: TGTGCCTGGAGTCCCCTGGGACAGGGGAACACCGGGGAGCTGTTTTTT.

This clone has a handful of counts. This chain links TRBV28 with TRBJ2-7; 10 positions agree with TRBD1. The CDR3 extends over 15 amino acids. V lost 5 bases to trimming and J lost 5 bases; unmatched junction nucleotides: 9. The V gene's germline CDR1 is MDHEN and CDR2 SYDVKM. The CDR3, as DNA: TGTGCCAGCAGTAAGGGGGGACAGGGGTTCAACGAGCAGTACTTC. This codes for CASSKGGQGFNEQYF.

V gene TRBV15 combines with J gene TRBJ1-3; the D is unclear. Trimming removed 4 bases from V and 0 bases from J, with 10 bases in between. The CDR3 is made up of 15 amino acids. Germline V gene lookup returns CDR1 LNHNV and CDR2 YYDKDF (reference sequence). The chain's CDR3 is CATSTGRSSGNTIYF. The CDR3, as DNA: TGTGCCACCAGCACGGGCAGGAGCTCTGGAAACACCATATATTTT.

In this sample, this clone turned up once. V is TRBV5-1 and J is TRBJ2-1; a possible D gene is TRBD2 (6 bases). Germline V CDR1 and CDR2: SGHRS, YFSETQ. The V gene lost 0 bases and the J gene lost 3 bases, with 16 bases spanning the gap. The CDR3 has 17 amino acids. The chain's CDR3 is CASSLVVGSGYYNEQFF. Written as DNA, the CDR3 is TGCGCCAGCAGCTTGGTGGTGGGCAGCGGGTACTACAATGAGCAGTTCTTC.

The chain links TRBV28 to TRBJ1-5; TRBD1 might be the D (6 bases). The CDR3 covers 14 residues. CDR1 MDHEN and CDR2 SYDVKM come from the germline V gene. The ends were cut back, 4 bases at V and 4 bases at J, with 11 bases in the middle. In nucleotides, the CDR3 is TGTGCCAGCAGTTCACCTGACAGGAATCAGCCCCAGCATTTT. Translated, it gives CASSSPDRNQPQHF.

The chain employs TRBV10-3 and TRBJ2-7, with TRBD2 matching over 16 bases. After removal of 10 bases from V and 4 bases from J, the junction contained 4 bases not matched to a gene. The CDR3 consists of 14 residues. Germline V gene sequence: CDR1 ENHRY, CDR2 SYGVKD. The CDR3 sequence: CATGTSGGGYEQYF. The CDR3, as DNA: TGTGCCACCGGGACTAGCGGGGGGGGTTACGAGCAGTACTTC.

The rearrangement joins TRBV19 to TRBJ1-1; possible D gene TRBD1, 6 bases. Germline V gene lookup returns CDR1 LNHDA and CDR2 SQIVND (reference sequence). V dropped 7 bases and J dropped 7 bases, with 22 bases sitting between them. CDR3 size: 15 residues. The CDR3: CASKFQGSGGGEAFF. The CDR3 DNA reads as TGTGCCAGTAAGTTTCAGGGGAGCGGGGGAGGTGAAGCTTTCTTT.

V and J are TRBV6-1 and TRBJ1-2; D remains unclear. Germline loops: CDR1 MNHNS, CDR2 SASEGT. Between the trimmed V and J ends, which lost 6 bases and 2 bases, there was a span of 10 bases. The CDR3 sequence is 13 residues long. CDR3 in amino acids: CASRVDVNYGYTF. In DNA form, the CDR3 reads TGTGCCAGCAGAGTGGACGTAAACTATGGCTACACCTTC.

As DNA, the CDR3 is TGTGCCAGCAGCCTCGGGACGGCAGAAGGCTATGGCTACACCTTC. Translated, it gives CASSLGTAEGYGYTF. The V call is TRBV11-2, the J call TRBJ1-2, with D possibly matching TRBD1 (5 bases). The germline V gene has CDR1 SGHAT and CDR2 FQNNGV. The ends were cut back, 5 bases at V and 4 bases at J, with 17 bases in the middle. This CDR3 contains 15 residues.

The chain employs TRBV19 and TRBJ1-2, with D tentatively TRBD1 (5 bases). The germline gives CDR1 LNHDA, CDR2 SQIVND (reference sequence). The germline V and J ends were trimmed by 5 bases and 2 bases, with 21 bases remaining between them. CDR3 size: 17 residues. The DNA for the CDR3 is TGTGCCAGTAGTGACTCGACAGTATTACTAAGGAACTATGGCTACACCTTC. It encodes CASSDSTVLLRNYGYTF.

J is TRBJ1-2 and V is TRBV7-2; 10 positions agree with TRBD1. This CDR3 is 15 amino acids long. V shed 5 bases, J shed 7 bases, and the junction held 10 bases outside the gene matches. The germline V gene encodes CDR1 SGHTA and CDR2 FQGNSA. The CDR3 DNA reads as TGTGCCAGCAGCCCACCGGGACAGGGGTCGGGTGGCTACACCTTC. Encoded protein: CASSPPGQGSGGYTF.

V and J are TRBV7-8 and TRBJ2-1; 10 nucleotides align to TRBD1. V gave up 3 bases and J gave up 7 bases; unmatched junction bases: 12. Germline-derived CDR1 and CDR2 are SGHVS and FQNEAQ. The CDR3 runs 17 residues. This CDR3 is CASSFRPGTGVVNEQFF. The CDR3 DNA reads TGTGCCAGCAGCTTCAGACCCGGGACAGGGGTTGTGAATGAGCAGTTCTTC.

Remarks on this clone: One junction end disagrees with the germline gene, perhaps due to a read error. The chain couples TRBV20-1 to TRBJ1-1; D gene unclear. Germline CDR1 reads DFQATT; CDR2 reads SNEGSKA (reference sequence). The CDR3 contains 11 residues. The CDR3 sequence: CSARTSGNLCF. The CDR3 region has the DNA TGCAGTGCTAGAACGAGTGGAAACTTATGCTTT.

This chain uses TRBV25-1 with TRBJ2-7, with 13 bases aligning to TRBD2. The length of the CDR3 is 12 residues. V dropped 4 bases and J dropped 13; count of bases not matched to a gene: 4. CDR1 is MGHDK, CDR2 SYGVNS, per germline. CDR3 protein: CASSAGLAGVYF. The CDR3 DNA reads TGTGCCAGCAGTGCCGGACTAGCGGGAGTATACTTC.

The genes are TRBV11-2 and TRBJ2-2; D is undetermined. V was shortened by 3 bases and J by 5 bases, with 10 bases between the two germline ends. CDR3 length equals 14 residues. CDR1 and CDR2 from the germline V gene are SGHAT and FQNNGV. CDR3 protein: CASSFGSKTGELFF. CDR3 DNA sequence: TGTGCCAGCAGCTTCGGCAGCAAAACCGGGGAGCTGTTTTTT.